The clone carrying this TCR beta chain appeared a few times. The target antigen is unknown. A multiplex PCR was run with 60 Vbeta primers and 13 Jbeta primers. Assay used: immunoSEQ multiplex PCR; TCRdb lists only in-frame clones, some missing. The table lists about 92,000 clones, about three quarters of them singletons. Trimming removed 5 bases from V and 4 bases from J; junction bases left unmatched: 7. The V gene's germline CDR1 is SGHTA and CDR2 FQGNSA. The CDR3 totals 14 residues. The source of the sample is a study of cytomegalovirus exposure and HLA in healthy donors. In the study overall: The Caucasian-associated ancestry cluster contained 81% of the approximately 430 genotyped donors. Study-level results: About 180 TCR beta chains were listed as cytomegalovirus-associated. The study found most TCR sequences rare, yet found some public TCRs in many donors.

The chain combines TRBV7-2 with TRBJ1-1; 7 nucleotides align to TRBD1. This TCR was sampled from a man in his fifties or sixties in good health and CMV-seropositive. The sample was PBMCs. The CDR3 region is CASSRGTALTEAFF. CDR3 in DNA: TGTGCCAGCAGCCGCGGGACAGCCCTCACTGAAGCTTTCTTT. The full variable domain, completed using reference TRBV7-2 and TRBJ1-1, is GAGVSQSPSNKVTEKGKDVELRCDPISGHTALYWYRQSLGQGLEFLIYFQGNSAPDKSGLPSDRFSAERTGGSVSTLTIQRTQQEDSAVYLCASSRGTALTEAFFGQGTRLTVV.